This T cell receptor (beta chain) was retrieved from a study of control samples from healthy donors and cancer patients. The V and J ends lost 2 bases and 3 bases respectively, with 7 bases between them. In germline, CDR1 is LGHDT, CDR2 YNNKEL (reference sequence). The CDR3 runs 14 residues. Here immunoSEQ multiplex PCR was the method, and the copy in TCRdb shows in-frame clones only, minus some. This table has 70,000 to 90,000 clones, 94% appearing once. The TCR originated in a woman in her forties in good health. Sequencing was done on a sample of blood. This chain connects TRBV3-1 (or the pseudogene TRBV3-2) to TRBJ2-2, with unresolved D. The CDR3 sequence is CASSQMGYTGELFF. The DNA for the CDR3 is TGTGCCAGCAGCCAAATGGGTTACACCGGGGAGCTGTTTTTT.